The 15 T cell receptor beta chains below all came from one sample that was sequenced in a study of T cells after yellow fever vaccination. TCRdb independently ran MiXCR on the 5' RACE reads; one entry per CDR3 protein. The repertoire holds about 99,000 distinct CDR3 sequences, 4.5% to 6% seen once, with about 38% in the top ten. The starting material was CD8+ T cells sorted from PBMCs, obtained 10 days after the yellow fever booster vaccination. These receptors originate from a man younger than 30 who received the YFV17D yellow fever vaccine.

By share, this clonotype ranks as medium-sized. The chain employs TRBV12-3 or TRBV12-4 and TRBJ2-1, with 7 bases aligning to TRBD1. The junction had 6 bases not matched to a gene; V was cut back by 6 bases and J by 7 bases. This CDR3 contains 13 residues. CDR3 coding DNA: TGTGCCAGCAGACAGGGGATCGGGAATGAGCAGTTCTTC. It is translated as CASRQGIGNEQFF.

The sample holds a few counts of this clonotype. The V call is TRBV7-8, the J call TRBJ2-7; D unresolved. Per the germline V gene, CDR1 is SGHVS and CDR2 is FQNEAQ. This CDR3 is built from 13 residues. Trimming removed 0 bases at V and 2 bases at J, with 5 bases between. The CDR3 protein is CASSLAAAYEQYV. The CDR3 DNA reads TGTGCCAGCAGCTTAGCGGCAGCCTACGAGCAGTACGTC.

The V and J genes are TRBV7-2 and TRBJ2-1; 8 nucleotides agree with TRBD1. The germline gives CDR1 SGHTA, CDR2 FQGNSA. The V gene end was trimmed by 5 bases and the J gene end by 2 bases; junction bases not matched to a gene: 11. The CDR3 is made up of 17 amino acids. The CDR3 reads CASSICSPGQAYNEQFF. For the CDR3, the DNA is TGTGCCAGCAGCATTTGTTCTCCGGGACAGGCCTACAATGAGCAGTTCTTC.

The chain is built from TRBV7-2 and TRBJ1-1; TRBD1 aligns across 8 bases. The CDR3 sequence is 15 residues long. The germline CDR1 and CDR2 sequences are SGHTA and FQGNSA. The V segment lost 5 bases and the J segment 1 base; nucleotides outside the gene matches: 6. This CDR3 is CASSLRTGTNTEAFF. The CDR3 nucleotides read TGTGCCAGCAGCCTCCGGACAGGGACGAACACTGAAGCTTTCTTT. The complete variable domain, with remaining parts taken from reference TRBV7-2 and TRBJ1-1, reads GAGVSQSPSNKVTEKGKDVELRCDPISGHTALYWYRQSLGQGLEFLIYFQGNSAPDKSGLPSDRFSAERTGGSVSTLTIQRTQQEDSAVYLCASSLRTGTNTEAFFGQGTRLTVV.

The CDR3 coding sequence is TGTGCCAGCAGTACCACAGGGGGCTCCGGGGCCAACGTCCTGACTTTC. This codes for CASSTTGGSGANVLTF. V gene TRBV6-2 or TRBV6-3 combines with J gene TRBJ2-6; TRBD1 matches at 9 bases. Germline assignment: CDR1 MNHEY and CDR2 SVGEGT. The CDR3 spans 16 residues. V lost 5 bases and J lost 4; bases outside the gene matches: 6.

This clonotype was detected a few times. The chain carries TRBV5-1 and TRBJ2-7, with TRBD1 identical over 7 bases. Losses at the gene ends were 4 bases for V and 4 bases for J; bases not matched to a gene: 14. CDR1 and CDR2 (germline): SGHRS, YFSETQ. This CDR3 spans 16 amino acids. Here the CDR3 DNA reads TGCGCCAGCAGCACCAGACAGGGAATATCGGGGTACGAGCAGTACTTC. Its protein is CASSTRQGISGYEQYF.

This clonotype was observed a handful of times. The CDR3 bases are TGTGCCAGCAGCCGATCGAGGACATCTGGAAACACCATATATTTT. As protein: CASSRSRTSGNTIYF. The V gene is TRBV3-1, the J gene TRBJ1-3, with D maybe TRBD1 (5 bases). The germline CDR1 and CDR2 sequences are LGHDT and YNNKEL (reference sequence). This CDR3 region has 15 residues. V lost 4 bases and J lost 1, with 11 bases in between.

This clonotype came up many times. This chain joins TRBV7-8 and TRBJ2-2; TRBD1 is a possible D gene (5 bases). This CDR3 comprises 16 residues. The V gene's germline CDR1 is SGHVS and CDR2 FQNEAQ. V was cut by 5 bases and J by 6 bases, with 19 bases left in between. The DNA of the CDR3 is TGTGCCAGCAGCCTCACCCGGGCAGGGAAGGCCGGGGAGCTGTTTTTT. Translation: CASSLTRAGKAGELFF.

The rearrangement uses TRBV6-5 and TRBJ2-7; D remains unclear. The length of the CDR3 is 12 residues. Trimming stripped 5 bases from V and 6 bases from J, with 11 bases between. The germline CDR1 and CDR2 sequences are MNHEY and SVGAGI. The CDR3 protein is CASSRDSGEQYF. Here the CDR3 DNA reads TGTGCCAGCAGTCGCGACTCCGGCGAGCAGTACTTC.

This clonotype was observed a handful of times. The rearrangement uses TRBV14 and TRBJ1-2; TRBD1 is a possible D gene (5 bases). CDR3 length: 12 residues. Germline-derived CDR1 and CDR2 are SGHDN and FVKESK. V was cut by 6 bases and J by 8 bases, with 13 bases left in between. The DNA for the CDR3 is TGTGCCAGCAGTGAGGGGACTGTCGGCTACACCTTC. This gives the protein CASSEGTVGYTF.

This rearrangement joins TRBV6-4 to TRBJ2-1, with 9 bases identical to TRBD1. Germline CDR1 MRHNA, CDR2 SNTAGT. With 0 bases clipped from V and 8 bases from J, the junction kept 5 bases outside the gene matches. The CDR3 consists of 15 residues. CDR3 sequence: CASSDSTGGGHEQFF. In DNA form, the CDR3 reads TGTGCCAGCAGTGACTCGACAGGGGGAGGGCATGAGCAGTTCTTC.

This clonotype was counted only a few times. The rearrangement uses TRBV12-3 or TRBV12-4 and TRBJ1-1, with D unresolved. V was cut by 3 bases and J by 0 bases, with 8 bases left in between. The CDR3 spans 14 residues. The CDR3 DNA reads TGTGCCAGCAGTTTTAGTTCCATGAACACTGAAGCTTTCTTT. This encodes CASSFSSMNTEAFF.

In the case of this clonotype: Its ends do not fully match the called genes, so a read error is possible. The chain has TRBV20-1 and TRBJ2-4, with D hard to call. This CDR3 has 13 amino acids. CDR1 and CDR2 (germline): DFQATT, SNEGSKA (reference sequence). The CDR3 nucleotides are TGCGGTGCTATCAGCTTAGCCAAAAACATTCAGTACTTC. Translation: CGAISLAKNIQYF.

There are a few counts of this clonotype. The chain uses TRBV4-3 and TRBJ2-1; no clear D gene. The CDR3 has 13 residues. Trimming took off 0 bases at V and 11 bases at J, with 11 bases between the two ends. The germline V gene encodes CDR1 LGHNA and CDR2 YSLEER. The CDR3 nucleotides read TGCGCCAGCAGCCAAGAGAGGAAGGGCCAGCAGTTCTTC. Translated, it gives CASSQERKGQQFF.

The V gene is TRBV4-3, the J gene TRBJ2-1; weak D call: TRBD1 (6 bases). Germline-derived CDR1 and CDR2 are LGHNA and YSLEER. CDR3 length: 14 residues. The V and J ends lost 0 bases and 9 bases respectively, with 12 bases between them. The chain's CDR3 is CASSQDTGIREQFF. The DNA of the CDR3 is TGCGCCAGCAGCCAAGATACAGGGATCCGTGAGCAGTTCTTC.